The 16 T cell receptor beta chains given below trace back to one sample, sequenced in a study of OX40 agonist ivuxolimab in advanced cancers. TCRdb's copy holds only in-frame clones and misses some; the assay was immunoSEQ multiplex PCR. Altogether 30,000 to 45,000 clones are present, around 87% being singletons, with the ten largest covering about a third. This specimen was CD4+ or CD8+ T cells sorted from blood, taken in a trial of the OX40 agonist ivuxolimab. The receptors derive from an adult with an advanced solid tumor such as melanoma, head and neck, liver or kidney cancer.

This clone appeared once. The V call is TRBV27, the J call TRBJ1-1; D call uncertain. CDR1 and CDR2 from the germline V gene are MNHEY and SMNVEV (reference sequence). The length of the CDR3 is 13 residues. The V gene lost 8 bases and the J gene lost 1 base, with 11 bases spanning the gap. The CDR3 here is CASHPARNTEAFF. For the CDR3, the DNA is TGTGCCAGCCACCCTGCAAGGAACACTGAAGCTTTCTTT.

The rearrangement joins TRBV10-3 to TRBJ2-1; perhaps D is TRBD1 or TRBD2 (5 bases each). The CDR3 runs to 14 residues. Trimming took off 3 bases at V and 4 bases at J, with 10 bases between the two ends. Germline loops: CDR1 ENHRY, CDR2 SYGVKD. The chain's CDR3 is CAISDRGEYNEQFF. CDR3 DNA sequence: TGTGCCATCAGTGATCGAGGGGAGTACAATGAGCAGTTCTTC.

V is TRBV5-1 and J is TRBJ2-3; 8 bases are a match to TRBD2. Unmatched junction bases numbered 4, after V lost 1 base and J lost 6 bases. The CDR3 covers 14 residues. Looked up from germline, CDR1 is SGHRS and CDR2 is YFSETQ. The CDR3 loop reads CASSLTSGLDTQYF. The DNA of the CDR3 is TGCGCCAGCAGCTTGACTAGCGGACTTGATACGCAGTATTTT.

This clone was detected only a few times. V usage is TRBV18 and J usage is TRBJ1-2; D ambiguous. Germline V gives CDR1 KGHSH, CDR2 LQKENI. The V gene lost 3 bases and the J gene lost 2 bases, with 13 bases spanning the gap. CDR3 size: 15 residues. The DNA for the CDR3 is TGTGCCAGCTCACCCGGTTCTTTCACGAACTATGGCTACACCTTC. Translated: CASSPGSFTNYGYTF.

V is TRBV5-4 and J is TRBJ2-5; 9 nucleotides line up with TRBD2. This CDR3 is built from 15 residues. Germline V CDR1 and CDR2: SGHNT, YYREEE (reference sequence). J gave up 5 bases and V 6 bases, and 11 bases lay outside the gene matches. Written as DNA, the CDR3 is TGTGCCAGCACTTGGGGGGGTAGCGGGAGCGAGACCCAGTACTTC. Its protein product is CASTWGGSGSETQYF.

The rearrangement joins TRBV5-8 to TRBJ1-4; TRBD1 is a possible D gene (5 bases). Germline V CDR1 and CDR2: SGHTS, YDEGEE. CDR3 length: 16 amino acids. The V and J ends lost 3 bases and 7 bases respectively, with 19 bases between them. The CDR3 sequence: CASSWGMAHRGEKLFF. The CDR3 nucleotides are TGTGCCAGCAGCTGGGGGATGGCACATAGGGGTGAAAAACTGTTTTTT.

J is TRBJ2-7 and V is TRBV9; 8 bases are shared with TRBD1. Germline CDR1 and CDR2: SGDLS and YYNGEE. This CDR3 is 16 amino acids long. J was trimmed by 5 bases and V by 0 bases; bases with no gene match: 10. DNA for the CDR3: TGTGCCAGCAGCGTAGCTGGAGGACAGGGTTATCACGAGCAGTACTTC. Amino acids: CASSVAGGQGYHEQYF.

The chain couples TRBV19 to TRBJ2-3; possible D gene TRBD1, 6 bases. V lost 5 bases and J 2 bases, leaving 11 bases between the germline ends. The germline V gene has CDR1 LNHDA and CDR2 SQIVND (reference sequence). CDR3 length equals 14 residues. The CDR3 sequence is CASSGRTVTDTQYF. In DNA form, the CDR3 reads TGTGCCAGTAGTGGTCGGACAGTCACAGATACGCAGTATTTT.

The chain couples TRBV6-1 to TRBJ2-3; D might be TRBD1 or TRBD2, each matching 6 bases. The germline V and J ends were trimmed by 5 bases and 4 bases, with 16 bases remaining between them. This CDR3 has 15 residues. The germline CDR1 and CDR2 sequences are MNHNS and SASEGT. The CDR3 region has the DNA TGTGCCAGCAGTCAGGTTTCGGGGGCGGCAGATACGCAGTATTTT. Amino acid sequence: CASSQVSGAADTQYF.

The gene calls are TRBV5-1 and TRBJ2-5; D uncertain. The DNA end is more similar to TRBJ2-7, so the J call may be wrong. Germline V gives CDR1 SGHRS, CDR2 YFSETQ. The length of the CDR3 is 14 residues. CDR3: CASSLAQLGYEQYF. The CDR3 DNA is TGCGCCAGCAGCTTGGCCCAATTGGGCTACGAGCAGTACTTC.

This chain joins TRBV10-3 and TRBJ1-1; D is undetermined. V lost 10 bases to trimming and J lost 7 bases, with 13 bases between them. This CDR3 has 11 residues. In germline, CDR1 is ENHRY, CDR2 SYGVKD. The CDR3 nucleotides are TGTGCCACCGGAGAAGGTGGTGAAGCTTTCTTT. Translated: CATGEGGEAFF.

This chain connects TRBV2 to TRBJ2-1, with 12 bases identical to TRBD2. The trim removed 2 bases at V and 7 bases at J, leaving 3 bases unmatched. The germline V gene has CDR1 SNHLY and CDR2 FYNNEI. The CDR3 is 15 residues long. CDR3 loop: CASSERTSGANEQFF. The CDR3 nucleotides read TGTGCCAGCAGTGAAAGGACTAGCGGGGCTAATGAGCAGTTCTTC.

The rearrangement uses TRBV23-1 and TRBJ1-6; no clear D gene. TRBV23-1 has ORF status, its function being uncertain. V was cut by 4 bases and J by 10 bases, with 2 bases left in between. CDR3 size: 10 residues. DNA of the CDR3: TGCGCCAGCAGTCCATCACCCCTCCACTTT. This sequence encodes CASSPSPLHF.

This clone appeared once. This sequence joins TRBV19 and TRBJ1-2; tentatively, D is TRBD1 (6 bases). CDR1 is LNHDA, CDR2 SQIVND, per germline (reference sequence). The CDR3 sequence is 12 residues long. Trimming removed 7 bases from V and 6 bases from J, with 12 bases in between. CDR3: CASIGDTNGYTF. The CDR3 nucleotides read TGTGCCAGTATTGGGGACACCAATGGCTACACCTTC.

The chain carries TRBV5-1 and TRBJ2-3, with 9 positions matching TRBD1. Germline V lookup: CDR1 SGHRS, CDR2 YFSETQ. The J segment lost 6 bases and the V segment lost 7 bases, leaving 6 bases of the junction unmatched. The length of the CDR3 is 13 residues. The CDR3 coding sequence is TGCGCCAGCGGACGGACAGGGGACGATACGCAGTATTTT. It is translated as CASGRTGDDTQYF. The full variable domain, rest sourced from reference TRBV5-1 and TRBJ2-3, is KAGVTQTPRYLIKTRGQQVTLSCSPISGHRSVSWYQQTPGQGLQFLFEYFSETQRNKGNFPGRFSGRQFSNSRSEMNVSTLELGDSALYLCASGRTGDDTQYFGPGTRLTVL.

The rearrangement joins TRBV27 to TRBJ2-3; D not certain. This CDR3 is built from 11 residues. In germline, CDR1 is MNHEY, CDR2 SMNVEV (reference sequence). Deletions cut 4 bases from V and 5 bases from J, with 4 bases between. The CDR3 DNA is TGTGCCAGCAGTTCCGGAGATACGCAGTATTTT. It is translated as CASSSGDTQYF.